This T cell receptor beta chain was profiled in a study of cytomegalovirus exposure and HLA in healthy donors. The PCR ran on 60 Vbeta and 13 Jbeta primers. Sequenced by immunoSEQ multiplex PCR; TCRdb stores in-frame clones only, minus some. The sample records 150,000 or so clones, over 60% being singletons. The CDR3 is 15 amino acids. V shed 7 bases and J 7 bases; nucleotides not matched to a gene: 13. In germline, CDR1 is MNHNS, CDR2 SASEGT. The sequence was collected from a woman under 40 in good health and CMV-seropositive. V is TRBV6-1 and J is TRBJ1-2; 9 bases are a match to TRBD1. Sequenced: PBMCs. CDR3 nucleotide sequence: TGTGCCAGCAACCTCGACCGGGACAGGGAAGTTGGCTACACCTTC. Amino acid sequence: CASNLDRDREVGYTF.